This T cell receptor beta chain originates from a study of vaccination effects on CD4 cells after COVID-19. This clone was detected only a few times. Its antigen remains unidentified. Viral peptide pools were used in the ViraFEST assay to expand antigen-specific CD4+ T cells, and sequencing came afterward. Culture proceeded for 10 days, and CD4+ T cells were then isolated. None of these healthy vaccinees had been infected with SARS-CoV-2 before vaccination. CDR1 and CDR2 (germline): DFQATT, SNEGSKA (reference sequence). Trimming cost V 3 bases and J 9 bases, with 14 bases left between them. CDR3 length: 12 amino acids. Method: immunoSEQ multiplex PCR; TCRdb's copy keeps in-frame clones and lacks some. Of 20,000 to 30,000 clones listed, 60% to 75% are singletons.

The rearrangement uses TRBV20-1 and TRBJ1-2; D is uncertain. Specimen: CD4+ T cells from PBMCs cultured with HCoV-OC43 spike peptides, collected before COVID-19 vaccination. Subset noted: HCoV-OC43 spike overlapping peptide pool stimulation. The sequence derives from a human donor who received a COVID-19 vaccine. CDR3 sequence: CSASSSQNRYTF. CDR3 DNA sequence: TGCAGTGCTAGTAGCTCACAGAATCGCTACACCTTC.